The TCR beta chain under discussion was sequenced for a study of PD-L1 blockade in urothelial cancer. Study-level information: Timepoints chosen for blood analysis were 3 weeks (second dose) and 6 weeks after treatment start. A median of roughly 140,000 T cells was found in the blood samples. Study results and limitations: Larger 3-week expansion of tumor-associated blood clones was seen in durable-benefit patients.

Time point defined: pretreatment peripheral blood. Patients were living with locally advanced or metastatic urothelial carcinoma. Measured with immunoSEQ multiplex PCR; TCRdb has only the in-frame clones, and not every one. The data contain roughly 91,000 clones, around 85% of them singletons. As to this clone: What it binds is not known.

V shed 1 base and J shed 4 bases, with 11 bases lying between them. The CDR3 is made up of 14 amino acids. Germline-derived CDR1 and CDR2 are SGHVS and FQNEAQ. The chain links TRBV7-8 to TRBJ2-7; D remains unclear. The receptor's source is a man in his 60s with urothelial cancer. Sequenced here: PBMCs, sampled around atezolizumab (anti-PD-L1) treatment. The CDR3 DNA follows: TGTGCCAGCAGCTTAGAACTATCTAGATACGAGCAGTACTTC. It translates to CASSLELSRYEQYF.